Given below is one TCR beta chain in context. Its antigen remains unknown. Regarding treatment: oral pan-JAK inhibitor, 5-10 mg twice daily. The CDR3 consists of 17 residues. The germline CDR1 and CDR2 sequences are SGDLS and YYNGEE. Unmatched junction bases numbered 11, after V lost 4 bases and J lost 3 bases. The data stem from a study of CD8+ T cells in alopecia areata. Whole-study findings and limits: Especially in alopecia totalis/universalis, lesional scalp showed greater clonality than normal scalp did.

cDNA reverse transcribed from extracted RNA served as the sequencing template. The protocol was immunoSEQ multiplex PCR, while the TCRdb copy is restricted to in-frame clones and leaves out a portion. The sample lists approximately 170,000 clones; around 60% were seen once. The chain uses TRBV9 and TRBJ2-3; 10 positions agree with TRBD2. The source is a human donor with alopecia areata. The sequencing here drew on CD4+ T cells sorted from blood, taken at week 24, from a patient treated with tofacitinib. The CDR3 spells CASSQGPAGGPTDTQYF. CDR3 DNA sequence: TGTGCCAGCAGCCAAGGACCAGCGGGGGGGCCGACAGATACGCAGTATTTT.